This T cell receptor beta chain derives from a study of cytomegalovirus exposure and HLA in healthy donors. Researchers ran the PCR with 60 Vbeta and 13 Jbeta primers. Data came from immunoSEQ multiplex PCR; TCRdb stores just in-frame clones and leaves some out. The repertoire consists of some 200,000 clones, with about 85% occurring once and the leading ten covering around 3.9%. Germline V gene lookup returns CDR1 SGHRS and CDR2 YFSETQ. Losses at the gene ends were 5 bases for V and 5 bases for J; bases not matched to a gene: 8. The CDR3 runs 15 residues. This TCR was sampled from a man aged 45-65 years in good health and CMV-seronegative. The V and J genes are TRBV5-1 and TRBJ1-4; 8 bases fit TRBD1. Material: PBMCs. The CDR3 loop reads CASSLTGTGNEKLFF. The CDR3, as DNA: TGCGCCAGCAGTTTAACCGGGACAGGCAATGAAAAACTGTTTTTT.